The clone carrying this T cell receptor beta chain was recorded only once. These data are taken from a study of blood T cell repertoires in COVID-19. Study background: Specimens from acute and convalescent COVID-19 originated in the United States, Italy and Spain.

Seattle patient enrollment occurred during active infection, with longitudinal follow-up thereafter. The assay was immunoSEQ multiplex PCR, and TCRdb's table has in-frame clones only and misses some. The data show almost 250,000 clones, about 84% seen once. CDR3 size: 16 residues. Losses at the gene ends were 0 bases for V and 7 bases for J; bases not matched to a gene: 7. In germline, CDR1 is SGHDT, CDR2 YYEEEE. The chain has TRBV5-6 and TRBJ2-1; 10 positions agree with TRBD1. This receptor was obtained from a woman aged 80 or older with COVID-19, enrolled during active disease. Material: peripheral blood. CDR3 in amino acids: CASSLAGTGVWNEQFF. CDR3 sequence (DNA): TGTGCCAGCAGCTTGGCCGGGACAGGGGTATGGAATGAGCAGTTCTTC. The full variable domain, completed using reference TRBV5-6 and TRBJ2-1, is DAGVTQSPTHLIKTRGQQVTLRCSPKSGHDTVSWYQQALGQGPQFIFQYYEEEERQRGNFPDRFSGHQFPNYSSELNVNALLLGDSALYLCASSLAGTGVWNEQFFGPGTRLTVL.